This entry lists 21 T cell receptor beta chains sequenced from one sample in a study of T cell repertoires in cytomegalovirus infection (dated by TCRdb to the late 2010s). The run used an Illumina HiSeq 1500. TCRdb cleaned the public reads at Q25 with fastp, built clones with MiXCR and kept in-frame beta chains. Rows with one shared CDR3 protein collapse into an entry with the most common genes and DNA. The sample table shows more than 400,000 distinct CDR3 sequences, and about 25% are seen once. The ten most abundant clones make up around 13% of the sample. Sequenced material: PBMCs. These receptor sequences come from a human donor in good health (CMV status not recorded). Some clones in this sample may be carry-over from other donors' samples.

The sample holds many counts of this clonotype. The chain joins TRBV7-9 to TRBJ1-1; D not certain. The germline V gene encodes CDR1 SEHNR and CDR2 FQNEAQ (reference sequence). V was clipped by 6 bases and J by 0 bases, with 8 bases between them. This CDR3 is 13 amino acids long. The CDR3 here is CASSRHLNTEAFF. The CDR3 DNA is TGTGCCAGCAGTCGACACTTGAACACTGAAGCTTTCTTT.

This clonotype was observed a handful of times. The V and J genes are TRBV6-2 or TRBV6-3 and TRBJ1-4, with 10 bases that match TRBD1. The CDR3 is 17 amino acids. Per germline, CDR1 MNHEY and CDR2 SVGEGT. After removal of 6 bases from V and 6 bases from J, the junction contained 13 bases not matched to a gene. CDR3 bases: TGTGCCAGCAGAACGCCTAAAACCGGGACAGGGGATGAAAAACTGTTTTTT. Translation: CASRTPKTGTGDEKLFF.

The chain couples TRBV27 to TRBJ2-2; 11 bases are a match to TRBD2. The V and J ends lost 6 bases and 4 bases, in that order; junction bases with no gene match: 7. Germline assignment: CDR1 MNHEY and CDR2 SMNVEV (reference sequence). The length of the CDR3 is 16 residues. CDR3 sequence reads: CASSFSGRASTGELFF. The DNA for the CDR3 is TGTGCCAGCAGCTTTAGCGGGAGGGCGAGCACCGGGGAGCTGTTTTTT.

Only a few counts were recorded for this clonotype. The J gene is TRBJ1-1, the V gene TRBV6-2 or TRBV6-3; tentatively, D is TRBD1 (5 bases). Per germline, CDR1 MNHEY and CDR2 SVGEGT. This CDR3 spans 15 amino acids. Trimming left V 5 bases short and J 5 bases short, with 18 bases between. CDR3 protein: CASSLGTFRRTEAFF. Written as DNA, the CDR3 is TGTGCCAGCAGTCTCGGGACCTTCAGAAGGACTGAAGCTTTCTTT.

This clonotype was recorded many times. The chain joins TRBV7-2 to TRBJ1-2; 9 nucleotides line up with TRBD1. The CDR3 sequence is 14 residues long. The V segment lost 5 bases and the J segment 6 bases; nucleotides outside the gene matches: 7. Per germline, CDR1 SGHTA and CDR2 FQGNSA. The CDR3, as DNA: TGTGCCAGCAGCAATCAACAGGGGGCGGATGGCTACACCTTC. As protein: CASSNQQGADGYTF.

V usage is TRBV15 and J usage is TRBJ2-2; 12 nucleotides match TRBD2. The CDR3 has 17 amino acids. CDR1 LNHNV and CDR2 YYDKDF come from the germline V gene (reference sequence). V trimming: 1 base; J trimming: 6 bases; junction bases outside the gene matches: 6. DNA of the CDR3: TGTGCCACCAGCAGAGGACTAGCGGGAGTGGTGGCCGGGGAGCTGTTTTTT. This gives the protein CATSRGLAGVVAGELFF.

This clonotype has only one observation. A read error may explain this, as a much larger clone is one base away. The rearrangement joins TRBV7-2 to TRBJ1-2, with 9 bases that match TRBD1. This CDR3 spans 14 amino acids. Germline values: CDR1 SGHTA, CDR2 FQGNSA. CDR3 bases: TGTGCCAGCAGCTCCGGAGGGACAGGGAATGGCGACACCTTC. Its protein product is CASSSGGTGNGDTF.

The sample holds many counts of this clonotype. This chain links TRBV6-1 with TRBJ2-3; 13 positions match TRBD2. CDR3 length: 15 residues. With 5 bases clipped from V and 10 bases from J, the junction kept 9 bases outside the gene matches. Germline loops: CDR1 MNHNS, CDR2 SASEGT. Written as DNA, the CDR3 is TGTGCCAGCAGTTCTCCCGGGACTAGCGGGATCGCGCAGTATTTT. It yields the protein CASSSPGTSGIAQYF.

The chain recombines TRBV20-1 with TRBJ2-1; the D gene is possibly TRBD2 (5 bases). Trimming took 6 bases from V and 5 from J, leaving 14 bases between them. The CDR3 length is 13 residues. Germline CDR1 reads DFQATT; CDR2 reads SNEGSKA (reference sequence). The CDR3 sequence: CSATGLINNEQFF. As DNA, the CDR3 is TGCAGTGCAACCGGACTTATAAACAATGAGCAGTTCTTC.

Written as DNA, the CDR3 is TGTGCCAGCAGCCGCGCGGGAGCCGGGGCCAACGTCCTGACTTTC. Protein: CASSRAGAGANVLTF. The chain combines TRBV14 with TRBJ2-6; TRBD2 aligns across 7 bases. The CDR3 contains 15 residues. Germline V lookup: CDR1 SGHDN, CDR2 FVKESK. V was pared by 4 bases and J by 4 bases, with 4 bases of the junction left unmatched.

The CDR3 spells CASSSIQGLREQFF. DNA of the CDR3: TGTGCCAGCAGCTCGATCCAGGGACTGCGGGAGCAGTTCTTC. This rearrangement joins TRBV7-2 to TRBJ2-1; weak D call: TRBD2 (6 bases). Germline-derived CDR1 and CDR2 are SGHTA and FQGNSA. The V and J ends lost 4 bases and 10 bases respectively, with 17 bases between them. CDR3 length equals 14 residues.

Concerning this clonotype: A much larger clone sits a single nucleotide away, making a read error possible. The chain is built from TRBV15 and TRBJ2-1; D gene unclear. The CDR3 is 11 amino acids. V was cut by 5 bases and J by 6 bases, with 5 bases left in between. Germline CDR1 LNHNV, CDR2 YYDKDF (reference sequence). Here the CDR3 DNA reads TGTGCCACCAGCTTAGGCAATGAGCAGTTCTTC. Translating it yields CATSLGNEQFF.

The chain employs TRBV2 and TRBJ1-5, with 7 bases matching TRBD1. CDR3 size: 14 residues. Germline values: CDR1 SNHLY, CDR2 FYNNEI. Trimming removed 8 bases from V and 3 bases from J; junction bases left unmatched: 7. The CDR3 loop is CASGGGRANQPQHF. CDR3 DNA: TGTGCCAGCGGAGGGGGCAGGGCCAATCAGCCCCAGCATTTT.

This chain connects TRBV14 to TRBJ1-4, with 7 nucleotides matching TRBD1. The length of the CDR3 is 14 residues. The V and J ends lost 4 bases and 8 bases, in that order; junction bases with no gene match: 7. Per the germline V gene, CDR1 is SGHDN and CDR2 is FVKESK. The CDR3 bases are TGTGCCAGCAGCCGGCAGGGGGTGGTCGAAAAACTGTTTTTT. Amino acid sequence: CASSRQGVVEKLFF.

The rearrangement links TRBV7-9 to TRBJ1-1; D remains ambiguous. The V end was cut by 1 base, the J end by 8 bases, with 8 bases between. Germline lookup yields CDR1 SEHNR and CDR2 FQNEAQ (reference sequence). CDR3 size: 12 residues. The CDR3 DNA is TGTGCCAGCAGCTTAGGAAGGATAGAAGCTTTCTTT. This encodes CASSLGRIEAFF.

This clonotype was counted a few times. The chain links TRBV12-3 or TRBV12-4 to TRBJ1-4; D is undetermined. The length of the CDR3 is 16 residues. Trimming took off 1 base at V and 3 bases at J, with 12 bases between the two ends. CDR3 DNA sequence: TGTGCCAGCAGTTTAGGGCGGGAAACGGCTAATGAAAAACTGTTTTTT. It specifies CASSLGRETANEKLFF.

This clonotype was detected a few times. This chain uses TRBV20-1 with TRBJ2-7; the D gene could be TRBD1 or TRBD2 (5 bases each). The germline V and J ends were trimmed by 1 base and 5 bases, with 12 bases remaining between them. The germline gives CDR1 DFQATT, CDR2 SNEGSKA (reference sequence). The CDR3 covers 13 residues. CDR3 sequence: CSARGGSRNEQYV. The CDR3 nucleotides read TGCAGTGCTAGAGGGGGGAGTCGGAACGAGCAGTACGTC.

The CDR3: CASVSFNGRTEAFF. The CDR3 bases are TGTGCCAGCGTCAGTTTTAATGGGCGAACTGAAGCTTTCTTT. The rearrangement uses TRBV28 and TRBJ1-1; D gene unclear. Germline values: CDR1 MDHEN, CDR2 SYDVKM. Trimming took 8 bases from V and 5 from J, leaving 18 bases between them. CDR3 length: 14 amino acids.

This clonotype was detected a few times. The chain has TRBV7-9 and TRBJ2-1; the D is unclear. This CDR3 is 15 amino acids long. Trimming took 2 bases from V and 0 from J, leaving 8 bases between them. The germline V gene encodes CDR1 SEHNR and CDR2 FQNEAQ (reference sequence). The CDR3 DNA follows: TGTGCCAGCAGCTTACTAGACGGCTCCTACAATGAGCAGTTCTTC. It encodes CASSLLDGSYNEQFF.

The sample holds a few counts of this clonotype. CDR3 in DNA: TGTGCCAGCTTTGGAACAGGCACCCCTAATGAAAAACTGTTTTTT. Translated: CASFGTGTPNEKLFF. V usage is TRBV7-6 and J usage is TRBJ1-4; D is perhaps TRBD1 (5 bases). CDR3 length: 15 amino acids. Germline CDR1 SGHVS, CDR2 FNYEAQ. V was trimmed by 8 bases and J by 3 bases, leaving 16 bases between them. The full variable domain, rest sourced from reference TRBV7-6 and TRBJ1-4, is GAGVSQSPRYKVTKRGQDVALRCDPISGHVSLYWYRQALGQGPEFLTYFNYEAQQDKSGLPNDRFSAERPEGSISTLTIQRTEQRDSAMYRCASFGTGTPNEKLFFGSGTQLSVL.

This clonotype turned up a few times. The chain combines TRBV5-8 with TRBJ1-5, with D hard to call. There are 11 residues in the CDR3. V dropped 4 bases and J dropped 7 bases, with 6 bases sitting between them. The germline V gene encodes CDR1 SGHTS and CDR2 YDEGEE. The CDR3 reads CASSALQPQHF. The DNA for the CDR3 is TGTGCCAGCAGCGCCTTGCAGCCCCAGCATTTT.